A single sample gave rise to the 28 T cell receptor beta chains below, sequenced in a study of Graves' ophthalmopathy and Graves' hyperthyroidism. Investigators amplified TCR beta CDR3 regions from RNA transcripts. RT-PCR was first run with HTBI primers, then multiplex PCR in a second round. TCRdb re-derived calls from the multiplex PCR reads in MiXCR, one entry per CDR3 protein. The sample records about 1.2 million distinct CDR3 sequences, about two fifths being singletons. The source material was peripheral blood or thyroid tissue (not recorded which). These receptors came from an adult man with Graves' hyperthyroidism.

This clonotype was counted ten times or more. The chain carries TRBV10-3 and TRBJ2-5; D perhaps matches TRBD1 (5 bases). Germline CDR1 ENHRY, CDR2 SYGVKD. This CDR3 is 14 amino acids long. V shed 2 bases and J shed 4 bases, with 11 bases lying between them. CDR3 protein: CAISEGGRGETQYF. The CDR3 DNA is TGTGCCATCAGTGAGGGTGGTAGGGGAGAGACCCAGTACTTC.

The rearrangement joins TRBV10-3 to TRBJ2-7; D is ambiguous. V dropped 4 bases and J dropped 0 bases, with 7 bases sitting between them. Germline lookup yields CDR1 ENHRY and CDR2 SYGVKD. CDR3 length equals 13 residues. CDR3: CAISGSSSYEQYF. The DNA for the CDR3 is TGTGCCATCAGTGGGTCCAGCTCCTACGAGCAGTACTTC.

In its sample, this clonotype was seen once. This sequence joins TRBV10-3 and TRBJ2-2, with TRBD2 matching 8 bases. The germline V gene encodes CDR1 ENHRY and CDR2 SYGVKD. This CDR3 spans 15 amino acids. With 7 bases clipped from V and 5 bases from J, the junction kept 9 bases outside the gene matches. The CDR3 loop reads CAITPHSGRTGELFF. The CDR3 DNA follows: TGTGCCATCACCCCACACAGCGGGAGAACCGGGGAGCTGTTTTTT.

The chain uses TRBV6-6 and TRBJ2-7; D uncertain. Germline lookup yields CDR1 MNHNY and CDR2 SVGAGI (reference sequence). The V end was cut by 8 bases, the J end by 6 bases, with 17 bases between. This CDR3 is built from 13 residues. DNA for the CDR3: TGTGCCAGCTATCAGCCCCCAGGTGCCGAGCAGTACTTC. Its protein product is CASYQPPGAEQYF.

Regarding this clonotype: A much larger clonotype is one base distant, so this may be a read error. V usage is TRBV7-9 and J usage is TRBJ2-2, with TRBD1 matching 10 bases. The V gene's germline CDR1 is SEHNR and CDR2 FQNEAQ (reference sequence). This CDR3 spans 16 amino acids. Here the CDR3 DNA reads TGTGCCGGCAGCTTAAGGGACAGGGGCGGTACCGGGGAGCTGTTTTTT. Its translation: CAGSLRDRGGTGELFF.

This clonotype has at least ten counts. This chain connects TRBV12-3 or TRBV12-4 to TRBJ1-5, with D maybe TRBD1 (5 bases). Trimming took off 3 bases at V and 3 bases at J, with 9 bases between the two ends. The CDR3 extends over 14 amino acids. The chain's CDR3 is CASSLGDPNQPQHF. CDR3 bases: TGTGCCAGCAGTTTGGGGGATCCCAATCAGCCCCAGCATTTT.

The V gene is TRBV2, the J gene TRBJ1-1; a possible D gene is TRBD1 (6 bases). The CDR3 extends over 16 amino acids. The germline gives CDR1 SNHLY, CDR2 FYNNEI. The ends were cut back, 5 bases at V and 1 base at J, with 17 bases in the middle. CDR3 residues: CASSLAGASSNTEAFF. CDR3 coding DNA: TGTGCCAGCAGTTTGGCAGGGGCGAGTTCGAACACTGAAGCTTTCTTT.

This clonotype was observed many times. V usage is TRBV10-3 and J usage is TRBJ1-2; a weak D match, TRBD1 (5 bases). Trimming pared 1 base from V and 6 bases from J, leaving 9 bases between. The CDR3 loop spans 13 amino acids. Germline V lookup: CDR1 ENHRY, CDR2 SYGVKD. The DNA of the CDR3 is TGTGCCATCAGTGAGTTCGGGACGGATGGCTACACCTTC. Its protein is CAISEFGTDGYTF.

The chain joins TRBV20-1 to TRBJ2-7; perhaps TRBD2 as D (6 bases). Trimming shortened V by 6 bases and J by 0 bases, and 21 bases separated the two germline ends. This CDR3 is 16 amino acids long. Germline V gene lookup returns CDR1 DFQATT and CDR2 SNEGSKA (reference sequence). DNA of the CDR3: TGCAGTGCCCCCGGCAAGTTAGCGGTGAGCTCCTACGAGCAGTACTTC. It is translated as CSAPGKLAVSSYEQYF.

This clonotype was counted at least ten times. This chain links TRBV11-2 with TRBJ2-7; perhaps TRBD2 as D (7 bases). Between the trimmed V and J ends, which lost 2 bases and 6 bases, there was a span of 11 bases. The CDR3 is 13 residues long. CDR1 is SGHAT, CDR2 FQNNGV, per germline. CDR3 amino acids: CASSLSGGFEQYF. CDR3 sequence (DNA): TGTGCCAGCAGCTTATCGGGGGGCTTCGAGCAGTACTTC.

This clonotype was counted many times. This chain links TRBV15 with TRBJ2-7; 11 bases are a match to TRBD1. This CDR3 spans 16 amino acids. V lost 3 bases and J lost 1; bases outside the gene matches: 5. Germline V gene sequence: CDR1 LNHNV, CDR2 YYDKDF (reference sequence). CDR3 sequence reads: CATSREGTGGSYEQYF. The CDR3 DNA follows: TGTGCCACCAGCAGGGAAGGGACAGGGGGTTCCTACGAGCAGTACTTC.

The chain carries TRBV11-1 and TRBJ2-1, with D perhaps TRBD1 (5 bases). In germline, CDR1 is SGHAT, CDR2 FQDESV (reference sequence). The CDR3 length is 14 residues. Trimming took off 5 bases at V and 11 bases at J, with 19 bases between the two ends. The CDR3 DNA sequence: TGTGCCAGCAGCGCTGACAGAGCCTCCTACAAGCAGTTCTTC. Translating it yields CASSADRASYKQFF.

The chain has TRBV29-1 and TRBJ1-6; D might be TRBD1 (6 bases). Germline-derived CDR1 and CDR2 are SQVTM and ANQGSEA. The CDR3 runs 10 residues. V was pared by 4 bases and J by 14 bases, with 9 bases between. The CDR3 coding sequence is TGCAGCGTTGGGGGGCCAGCCCTCCACTTT. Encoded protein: CSVGGPALHF.

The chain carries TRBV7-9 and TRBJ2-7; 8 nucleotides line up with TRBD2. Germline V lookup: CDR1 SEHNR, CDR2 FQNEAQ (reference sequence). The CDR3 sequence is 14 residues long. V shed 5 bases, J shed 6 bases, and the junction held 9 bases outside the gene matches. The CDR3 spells CASSAPAGVGEQYF. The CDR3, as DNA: TGTGCCAGCAGCGCCCCAGCGGGAGTTGGCGAGCAGTACTTC. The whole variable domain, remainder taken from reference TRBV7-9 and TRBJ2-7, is DTGVSQNPRHKITKRGQNVTFRCDPISEHNRLYWYRQTLGQGPEFLTYFQNEAQLEKSRLLSDRFSAERPKGSFSTLEIQRTEQGDSAMYLCASSAPAGVGEQYFGPGTRLTVT.

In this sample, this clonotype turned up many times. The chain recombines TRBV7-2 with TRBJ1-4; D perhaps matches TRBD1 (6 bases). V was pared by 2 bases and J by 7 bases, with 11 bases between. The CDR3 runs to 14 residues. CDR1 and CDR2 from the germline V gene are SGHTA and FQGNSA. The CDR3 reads CASSLKGRGEKLFF. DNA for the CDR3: TGTGCCAGCAGCTTAAAAGGCAGGGGTGAAAAACTGTTTTTT.

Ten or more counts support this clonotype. The CDR3 here is CASSIRQGSEQYF. Written as DNA, the CDR3 is TGCGCCAGCAGCATCAGACAGGGTTCCGAGCAGTACTTC. The chain uses TRBV5-1 and TRBJ2-7, with 7 bases identical to TRBD1. Germline loops: CDR1 SGHRS, CDR2 YFSETQ. This CDR3 contains 13 residues. V was clipped by 4 bases and J by 6 bases; unmatched bases: 7.

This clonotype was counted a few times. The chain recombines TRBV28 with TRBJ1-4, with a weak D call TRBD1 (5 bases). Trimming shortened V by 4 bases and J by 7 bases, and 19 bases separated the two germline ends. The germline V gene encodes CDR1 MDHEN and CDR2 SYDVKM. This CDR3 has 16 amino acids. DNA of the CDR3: TGTGCCAGCAGTTCCGGACGCGTGGGGGGTGTTGAAAAACTGTTTTTT. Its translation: CASSSGRVGGVEKLFF.

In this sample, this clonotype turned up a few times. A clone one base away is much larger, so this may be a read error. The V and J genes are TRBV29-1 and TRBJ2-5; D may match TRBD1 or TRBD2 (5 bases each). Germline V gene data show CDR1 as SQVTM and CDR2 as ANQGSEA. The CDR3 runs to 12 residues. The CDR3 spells CSAAEGREAQYF. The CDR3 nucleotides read TGCAGCGCCGCAGAGGGGCGAGAGGCCCAGTACTTC.

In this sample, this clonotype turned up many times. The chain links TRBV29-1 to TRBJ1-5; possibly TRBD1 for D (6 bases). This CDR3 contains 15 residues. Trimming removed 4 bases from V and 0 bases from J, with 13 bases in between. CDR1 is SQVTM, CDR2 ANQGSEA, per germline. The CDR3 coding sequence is TGCAGCGTTGGGGGGGCTTCCGATAGCAATCAGCCCCAGCATTTT. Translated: CSVGGASDSNQPQHF.

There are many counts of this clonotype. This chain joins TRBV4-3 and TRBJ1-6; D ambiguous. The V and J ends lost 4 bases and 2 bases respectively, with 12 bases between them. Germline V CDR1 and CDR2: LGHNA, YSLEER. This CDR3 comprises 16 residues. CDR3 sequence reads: CASSLEAVPYNSPLHF. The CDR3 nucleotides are TGCGCCAGCAGCCTGGAGGCGGTACCCTATAATTCACCCCTCCACTTT.

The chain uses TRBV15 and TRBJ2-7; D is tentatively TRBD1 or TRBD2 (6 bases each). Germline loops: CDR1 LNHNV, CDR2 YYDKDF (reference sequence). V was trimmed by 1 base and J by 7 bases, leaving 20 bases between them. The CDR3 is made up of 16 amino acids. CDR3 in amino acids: CATSRASWGPGVEQYF. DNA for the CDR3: TGTGCCACCAGCAGAGCTTCGTGGGGGCCGGGGGTTGAGCAGTACTTC.

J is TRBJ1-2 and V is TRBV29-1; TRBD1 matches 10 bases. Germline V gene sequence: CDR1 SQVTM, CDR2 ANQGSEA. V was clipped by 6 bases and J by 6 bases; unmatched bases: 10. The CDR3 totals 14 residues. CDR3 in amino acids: CSVGTGARLHGYTF. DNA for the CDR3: TGCAGCGTGGGGACAGGGGCGAGACTCCATGGCTACACCTTC.

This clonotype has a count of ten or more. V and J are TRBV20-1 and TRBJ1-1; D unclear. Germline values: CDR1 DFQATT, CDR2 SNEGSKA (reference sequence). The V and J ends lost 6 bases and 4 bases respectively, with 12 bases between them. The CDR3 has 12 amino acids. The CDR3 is CSARTRSTEAFF. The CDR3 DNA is TGCAGTGCGAGGACCCGGAGCACTGAAGCTTTCTTT.

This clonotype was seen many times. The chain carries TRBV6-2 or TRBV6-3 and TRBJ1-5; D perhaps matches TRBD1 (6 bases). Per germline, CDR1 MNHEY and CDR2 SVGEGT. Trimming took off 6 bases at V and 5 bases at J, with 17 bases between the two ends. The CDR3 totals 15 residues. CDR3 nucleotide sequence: TGTGCCAGCAGGAAGATCGACAGGCCGGATCAGCCCCAGCATTTT. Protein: CASRKIDRPDQPQHF.

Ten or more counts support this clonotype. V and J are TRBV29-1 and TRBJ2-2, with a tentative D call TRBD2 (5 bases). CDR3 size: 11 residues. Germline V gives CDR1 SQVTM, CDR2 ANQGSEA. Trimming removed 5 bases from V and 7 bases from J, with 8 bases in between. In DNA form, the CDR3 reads TGCAGCGTTTCTCGGGGCGGGGAGCTGTTTTTT. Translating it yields CSVSRGGELFF.

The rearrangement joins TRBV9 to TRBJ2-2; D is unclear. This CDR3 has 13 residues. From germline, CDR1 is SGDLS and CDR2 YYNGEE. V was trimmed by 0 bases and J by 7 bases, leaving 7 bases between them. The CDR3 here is CASSVANRGELFF. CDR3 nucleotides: TGTGCCAGCAGCGTAGCGAATCGCGGGGAGCTGTTTTTT.

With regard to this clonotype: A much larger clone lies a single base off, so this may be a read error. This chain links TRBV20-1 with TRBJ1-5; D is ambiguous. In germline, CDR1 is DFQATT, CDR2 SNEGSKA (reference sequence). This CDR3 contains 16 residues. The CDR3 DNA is TGCAGTGCTGGAGATCCCAGTTCCAACCTCGTATGGCCCCAGCATTTT. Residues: CSAGDPSSNLVWPQHF.

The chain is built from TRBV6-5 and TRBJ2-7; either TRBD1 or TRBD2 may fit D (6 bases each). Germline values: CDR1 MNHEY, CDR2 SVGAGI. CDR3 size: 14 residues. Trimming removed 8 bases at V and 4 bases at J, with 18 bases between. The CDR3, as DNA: TGTGCCAGCGGACGGGGGCTAAGCCAGTACGAGCAGTACTTC. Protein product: CASGRGLSQYEQYF.